The next 22 T cell receptor beta chains were all read from a single sample in a study of blood T cell repertoires in COVID-19. Produced via immunoSEQ multiplex PCR; TCRdb's table is partial and in-frame only. The repertoire consists of around 250,000 clones, with roughly 80% occurring once and the leading ten covering 4.1%. Material: PBMCs or T cells enriched from blood (not recorded which). The source of these receptors is a man aged 25-45 years with acute COVID-19.

This rearrangement joins TRBV7-3 to TRBJ2-7, with TRBD1 matching 7 bases. The germline V gene encodes CDR1 SGHTA and CDR2 FQGTGA. V was clipped by 5 bases and J by 3 bases; unmatched bases: 13. The CDR3 length is 16 residues. The CDR3 loop is CASSPGSTTGYYEQYV. CDR3 nucleotide sequence: TGTGCCAGCAGCCCTGGTTCTACGACAGGGTACTACGAGCAGTACGTC.

The chain combines TRBV30 with TRBJ1-1; tentatively, D is TRBD1 (6 bases). The CDR3 length is 13 residues. Germline V gene data show CDR1 as GTSNPN and CDR2 as SVGIG (reference sequence). V was shortened by 5 bases and J by 7 bases, with 17 bases between the two germline ends. The CDR3 DNA is TGTGCCTGGTCAGGGGCCCGAGGGAGTGAAGCTTTCTTT. It codes for CAWSGARGSEAFF.

This clone showed up just once. This chain connects TRBV28 to TRBJ1-5; D is ambiguous. Looked up from germline, CDR1 is MDHEN and CDR2 is SYDVKM. Between the trimmed V and J ends, which lost 6 bases and 4 bases, there was a span of 10 bases. This CDR3 contains 13 residues. CDR3 protein: CASSPVRNQPQHF. The CDR3 DNA reads TGTGCCAGCAGCCCTGTGCGGAATCAGCCCCAGCATTTT. The variable domain in full, with the rest retrieved from reference TRBV28 and TRBJ1-5, is DVKVTQSSRYLVKRTGEKVFLECVQDMDHENMFWYRQDPGLGLRLIYFSYDVKMKEKGDIPEGYSVSREKKERFSLILESASTNQTSMYLCASSPVRNQPQHFGDGTRLSIL.

V usage is TRBV18 and J usage is TRBJ1-2, with 7 nucleotides matching TRBD1. This CDR3 region has 13 residues. Germline trimming cut 3 bases from V and 8 bases from J; bases unmatched to any gene: 6. Germline-derived CDR1 and CDR2 are KGHSH and LQKENI. In DNA form, the CDR3 reads TGTGCCAGCTCACCGGACAGGTCAGAAGGCTACACCTTC. Its translation: CASSPDRSEGYTF.

About this clone itself: Different DNA sequences within this sample yield the same CDR3. The chain has TRBV7-2 and TRBJ2-7; TRBD1 matches at 9 bases. V lost 4 bases, J lost 4 bases, and 5 bases stayed unmatched. The CDR3 sequence is 14 residues long. Per the germline V gene, CDR1 is SGHTA and CDR2 is FQGNSA. CDR3 nucleotide sequence: TGTGCCAGCAGCTCCGGGACAGGGAATTACGAGCAGTACGTC. Residues: CASSSGTGNYEQYV.

The rearrangement joins TRBV25-1 to TRBJ2-7; maybe TRBD1 (5 bases). The CDR3 consists of 13 residues. CDR1 MGHDK and CDR2 SYGVNS come from the germline V gene. V lost 2 bases, J lost 2 bases, and 7 bases lay in between. The CDR3: CASSEAGTYEQYV. CDR3 DNA: TGTGCCAGCAGTGAAGCAGGGACCTACGAGCAGTACGTC.

In its sample, this clone was seen once. The genes are TRBV9 and TRBJ2-1; D is possibly TRBD1 (5 bases). This CDR3 comprises 17 residues. Germline CDR1 SGDLS, CDR2 YYNGEE. V was cut by 0 bases and J by 2 bases, with 15 bases left in between. The CDR3 spells CASSVATIGVAYNEQFF. CDR3 DNA: TGTGCCAGCAGCGTAGCGACGATAGGGGTGGCCTACAATGAGCAGTTCTTC.

The genes are TRBV24-1 and TRBJ2-1, with D perhaps TRBD2 (5 bases). This CDR3 comprises 16 residues. V was cut by 6 bases and J by 1 base, with 15 bases left in between. The germline gives CDR1 KGHDR, CDR2 SFDVKD. DNA for the CDR3: TGTGCCACCAGTCCCGACGTAGCGCTGTCCTACAATGAGCAGTTCTTC. Its translation: CATSPDVALSYNEQFF.

In this sample, this clone turned up a few times. The rearrangement links TRBV19 to TRBJ1-5; tentative D call: TRBD1 (5 bases). Germline V gene lookup returns CDR1 LNHDA and CDR2 SQIVND (reference sequence). The V end was cut by 1 base, the J end by 2 bases, with 18 bases between. The CDR3 contains 18 residues. For the CDR3, the DNA is TGTGCCAGTAGTATAGTTCGGGGACTTCAGATGGGCAATCAGCCCCAGCATTTT. It yields the protein CASSIVRGLQMGNQPQHF.

The genes are TRBV14 and TRBJ2-1; maybe TRBD1 (6 bases). Trimming shortened V by 0 bases and J by 8 bases, and 11 bases separated the two germline ends. Germline-derived CDR1 and CDR2 are SGHDN and FVKESK. The CDR3 loop spans 14 amino acids. Here the CDR3 reads CASSQETQGHEQFF. For the CDR3, the DNA is TGTGCCAGCAGCCAAGAAACACAGGGACATGAGCAGTTCTTC.

This chain connects TRBV5-1 to TRBJ2-2; 7 bases line up with TRBD1. The V gene end was trimmed by 4 bases and the J gene end by 6 bases; junction bases not matched to a gene: 15. This CDR3 has 17 residues. The germline V gene encodes CDR1 SGHRS and CDR2 YFSETQ. CDR3 in amino acids: CASSPRQGPGLAGELFF. CDR3 sequence (DNA): TGCGCCAGCAGCCCGAGACAGGGCCCGGGGTTAGCCGGGGAGCTGTTTTTT.

This clone appeared a single time. The junction and the germline gene differ at one end; a read error may be behind it. The chain recombines TRBV5-1 with TRBJ2-3, with D tentatively TRBD2 (6 bases). This CDR3 region has 16 residues. CDR1 and CDR2 (germline): SGHRS, YFSETQ. The CDR3 region has the DNA TGTGCCAGCAGCTTGGTCGGGGGAGCTAGCACAGATACGCAGTATTTT. This translates into CASSLVGGASTDTQYF.

This clone was counted a few times. The chain combines TRBV3-1 (or the pseudogene TRBV3-2) with TRBJ1-1; possibly TRBD1 for D (6 bases). The germline V gene has CDR1 LGHDT and CDR2 YNNKEL (reference sequence). The CDR3 runs to 15 residues. Trimming stripped 1 base from V and 1 base from J, with 10 bases between. The CDR3 DNA follows: TGTGCCAGCAGCCAAGCTGCAGGGGCGAACACTGAAGCTTTCTTT. It encodes CASSQAAGANTEAFF.

The chain couples TRBV28 to TRBJ2-7; D is possibly TRBD1 (6 bases). CDR1 is MDHEN and CDR2 is SYDVKM in the germline V gene. This CDR3 spans 15 amino acids. The V and J ends lost 5 bases and 7 bases respectively, with 21 bases between them. In DNA, the CDR3 is TGTGCCAGCAGTCGCTCCGGGACACCCGAGTGGGAGCAGTACGTC. It codes for CASSRSGTPEWEQYV.

The chain joins TRBV30 to TRBJ2-1; 10 bases match TRBD2. There are 14 residues in the CDR3. The V segment lost 4 bases and the J segment 6 bases; nucleotides outside the gene matches: 6. CDR1 GTSNPN and CDR2 SVGIG come from the germline V gene (reference sequence). In DNA, the CDR3 is TGTGCCTGGAATAGGCTAGCGGGAGCCAATGAGCAGTTCTTC. Translating it yields CAWNRLAGANEQFF.

This clone was detected a few times. The chain links TRBV2 to TRBJ1-1, with D maybe TRBD1 (6 bases). Germline V gene sequence: CDR1 SNHLY, CDR2 FYNNEI. V was trimmed by 10 bases and J by 2 bases, leaving 14 bases between them. The length of the CDR3 is 13 residues. DNA for the CDR3: TGTGCCACCGGACAGCCCCTCAACACTGAAGCTTTCTTT. Its translation is CATGQPLNTEAFF.

The chain links TRBV7-8 to TRBJ1-5; unclear D gene. This CDR3 spans 15 amino acids. The germline gives CDR1 SGHVS, CDR2 FQNEAQ. The V and J ends lost 1 base and 6 bases respectively, with 13 bases between them. CDR3 region: CASSLGLPGIQPQHF. The DNA of the CDR3 is TGTGCCAGCAGCTTAGGTCTCCCGGGAATTCAGCCCCAGCATTTT.

Only one count was recorded for this clone. The CDR3 reads CASSPQGTVNTEAFF. CDR3 in DNA: TGTGCCAGCAGCCCCCAAGGGACAGTGAACACTGAAGCTTTCTTT. The rearrangement uses TRBV3-1 (or the pseudogene TRBV3-2) and TRBJ1-1, with 7 bases matching TRBD1. With 4 bases clipped from V and 0 bases from J, the junction kept 5 bases outside the gene matches. This CDR3 has 15 residues. Germline V gene data show CDR1 as LGHDT and CDR2 as YNNKEL (reference sequence).

This chain joins TRBV5-8 and TRBJ2-7; 8 bases map to TRBD2. J lost 9 bases, V lost 1 base, and 9 bases had no gene match. The CDR3 spans 14 residues. CDR1 and CDR2 from the germline V gene are SGHTS and YDEGEE. The CDR3 region is CASSLRRGELGQYV. CDR3 nucleotides: TGTGCCAGCAGCTTGAGGCGGGGGGAGTTGGGGCAGTACGTC.

The rearrangement uses TRBV2 and TRBJ1-1; D is uncertain. V lost 8 bases, J lost 5 bases, and 18 bases lay in between. CDR1 is SNHLY, CDR2 FYNNEI, per germline. CDR3 size: 14 residues. The CDR3 region is CASLEDGEYTEAFF. In DNA form, the CDR3 reads TGTGCCAGCCTCGAGGACGGGGAGTATACTGAAGCTTTCTTT.

The V call is TRBV5-5, the J call TRBJ1-4; D is unresolved. Trimming took off 0 bases at V and 8 bases at J, with 17 bases between the two ends. The CDR3 has 16 amino acids. Looked up from germline, CDR1 is SGHKS and CDR2 is YYEKEE (reference sequence). In nucleotides, the CDR3 is TGTGCCAGCAGCTTGGCCAGTGCCCTGAGGAACGAAAAACTGTTTTTT. Residues: CASSLASALRNEKLFF.

This clone was picked up a small number of times. This sequence joins TRBV11-2 and TRBJ2-7; possible D gene TRBD1, 5 bases. Trimming cost V 5 bases and J 3 bases, with 14 bases left between them. This CDR3 has 14 amino acids. Germline CDR1 and CDR2: SGHAT and FQNNGV. The CDR3, as DNA: TGTGCCAGCAGCGACCACAGGAAGAGCTACGAGCAGTACGTC. Translated, it gives CASSDHRKSYEQYV.